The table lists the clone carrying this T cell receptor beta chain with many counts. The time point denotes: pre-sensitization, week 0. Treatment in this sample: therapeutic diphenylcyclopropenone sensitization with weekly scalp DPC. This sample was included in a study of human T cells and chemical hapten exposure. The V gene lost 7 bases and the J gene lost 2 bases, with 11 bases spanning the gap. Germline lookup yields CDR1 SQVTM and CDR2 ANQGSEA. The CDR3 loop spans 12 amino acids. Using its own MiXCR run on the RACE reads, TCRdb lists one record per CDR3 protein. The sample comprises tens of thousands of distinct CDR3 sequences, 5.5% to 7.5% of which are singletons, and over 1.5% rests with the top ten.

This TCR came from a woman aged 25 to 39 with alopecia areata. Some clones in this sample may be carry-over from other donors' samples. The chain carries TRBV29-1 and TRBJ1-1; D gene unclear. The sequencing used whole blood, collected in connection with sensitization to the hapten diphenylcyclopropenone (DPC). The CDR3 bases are TGCAGCGGAAACAACAGAAACACTGAAGCTTTCTTT. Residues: CSGNNRNTEAFF.